This TCR beta chain originates from a study of follicular helper T cells after annual influenza vaccination. Data came from immunoSEQ multiplex PCR; TCRdb stores just in-frame clones and leaves some out. Counted here are roughly 9,700 clones, approximately 82% occurring once; the ten biggest clones make up about 0.4%. Germline V gives CDR1 LNHDA, CDR2 SQIVND (reference sequence). V gave up 6 bases and J gave up 6 bases; unmatched junction bases: 2. CDR3 size: 12 residues. Notes on this clone: The antigen remains undetermined.

Study conclusions and caveats: Undersampling of the much larger non-cTfh compartments could not be excluded for influenza clone enrichment. Change in circulating plasmablasts correlated with ICOS+CD38+ cTfh clonality change.

Stated time point: 2015-2016 season, 7 days after influenza vaccination. The sequencing used CXCR5- memory CD4+ T cells sorted from blood, collected 7 days after influenza vaccination. The receptor comes from an adult who received the influenza vaccine. The chain recombines TRBV19 with TRBJ1-3; 7 bases map to TRBD1. The CDR3 DNA follows: TGTGCCAGTAGCGGGACAGCAAACACCATATATTTT. This encodes CASSGTANTIYF.